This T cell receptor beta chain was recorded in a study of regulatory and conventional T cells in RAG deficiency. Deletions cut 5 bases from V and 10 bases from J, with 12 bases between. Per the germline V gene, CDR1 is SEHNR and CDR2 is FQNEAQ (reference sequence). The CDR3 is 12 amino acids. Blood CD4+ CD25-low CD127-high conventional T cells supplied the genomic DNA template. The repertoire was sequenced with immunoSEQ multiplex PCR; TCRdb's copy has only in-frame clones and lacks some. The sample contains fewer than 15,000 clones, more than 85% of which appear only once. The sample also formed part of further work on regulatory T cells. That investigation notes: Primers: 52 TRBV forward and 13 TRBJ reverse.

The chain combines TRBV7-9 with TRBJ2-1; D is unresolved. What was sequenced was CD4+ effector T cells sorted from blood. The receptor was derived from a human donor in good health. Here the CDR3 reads CASSLKGGEQFF. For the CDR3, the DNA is TGTGCCAGCAGCCTAAAAGGTGGGGAGCAGTTCTTC.